Listed below are T cell receptor beta chains from one sample, sequenced in a study of blood T cell repertoires in COVID-19. The repertoire was sequenced with immunoSEQ multiplex PCR; TCRdb's copy has only in-frame clones and lacks some. The table includes about 410,000 clones, 70% to 90% detected once. Sequenced material: peripheral blood. Receptor source: a woman aged 25 to 39 with active or convalescent COVID-19. CDR3s include the opening cysteine and the closing phenylalanine or tryptophan. Each record gives: V gene, D gene, J gene, CDR3 length, clone size, CDR3 DNA, CDR3 protein. A D gene is named only where the DNA matches it firmly. The size entry is marked missing in some rows and otherwise reads once, few, many or a size class.

v_call: TRBV19; d_call: TRBD1; j_call: TRBJ2-7; cdr3_length: 15; clone_size: few; cdr3_nt: TGTGCCAGTAGTATACAGGGGGTCAAGGCCTACGAGCAGTACTTC; cdr3_aa: CASSIQGVKAYEQYF
v_call: TRBV10-2; d_call: TRBD1; j_call: TRBJ1-2; cdr3_length: 18; clone_size: .; cdr3_nt: TGCGCCACCCAGAAAGGACAGGGGATGGAAGTCAAGGACTATGGCTACACCTTC; cdr3_aa: CATQKGQGMEVKDYGYTF
v_call: TRBV27; d_call: .; j_call: TRBJ1-4; cdr3_length: 13; clone_size: .; cdr3_nt: TGTGCCAGCAGTTTGTCAGGGTGGGAAAAACTGTTTTTT; cdr3_aa: CASSLSGWEKLFF
v_call: TRBV29-1; d_call: TRBD1; j_call: TRBJ2-5; cdr3_length: 13; clone_size: once; cdr3_nt: TGCAGCGTTGAGGGACAGGGTGGATGGACCCAGTACTTC; cdr3_aa: CSVEGQGGWTQYF
v_call: TRBV5-1; d_call: TRBD1; j_call: TRBJ1-1; cdr3_length: 17; clone_size: .; cdr3_nt: TGCGCCAGCAGCTTGGGACAGGGGCCCAGCGGGTACACTGAAGCTTTCTTT; cdr3_aa: CASSLGQGPSGYTEAFF
v_call: TRBV6-5; d_call: .; j_call: TRBJ2-2; cdr3_length: 14; clone_size: .; cdr3_nt: TGTGCCAGCAGTTACTCGAGGGGGTCCGGGGAGCTGTTTTTT; cdr3_aa: CASSYSRGSGELFF
v_call: TRBV7-2; d_call: .; j_call: TRBJ2-3; cdr3_length: 15; clone_size: .; cdr3_nt: TGTGCCAGCAGCCCGTCGTACGGGAGCACAGATACGCAGTATTTT; cdr3_aa: CASSPSYGSTDTQYF
v_call: TRBV6-6; d_call: TRBD1; j_call: TRBJ1-2; cdr3_length: 14; clone_size: .; cdr3_nt: TGTGCCAGCACGCAGAACAGGGGCAGCTATGGCTACACCTTC; cdr3_aa: CASTQNRGSYGYTF
v_call: TRBV10-3; d_call: .; j_call: TRBJ1-4; cdr3_length: 13; clone_size: .; cdr3_nt: TGTGCCATCAGTGGGGGGGGAGGTGAAAAACTGTTTTTT; cdr3_aa: CAISGGGGEKLFF
v_call: TRBV4-1; d_call: .; j_call: TRBJ1-4; cdr3_length: 15; clone_size: few; cdr3_nt: TGCGCCAGCAGCCAAGGGGAGGCAGCAAATGAAAAACTGTTTTTT; cdr3_aa: CASSQGEAANEKLFF
v_call: TRBV5-4; d_call: TRBD2; j_call: TRBJ2-3; cdr3_length: 19; clone_size: .; cdr3_nt: TGTGCCAGCAGCGAACGCCGGACTAGCGGGGGGGCCCGGCCAGATACGCAGTATTTT; cdr3_aa: CASSERRTSGGARPDTQYF
v_call: TRBV6-5; d_call: .; j_call: TRBJ2-3; cdr3_length: 15; clone_size: .; cdr3_nt: TGTGCCAGCAGCCTGGACAGCTACCGCACAGATACGCAGTATTTT; cdr3_aa: CASSLDSYRTDTQYF
v_call: TRBV6-5; d_call: .; j_call: TRBJ1-2; cdr3_length: 13; clone_size: .; cdr3_nt: TGTGCCAGCAGCAATTCAAGAGCTTATGGCTACACCTTC; cdr3_aa: CASSNSRAYGYTF
v_call: TRBV19; d_call: .; j_call: TRBJ1-5; cdr3_length: 15; clone_size: .; cdr3_nt: TGTGCCAGTACCGACTCAGGGTCTAGCAATCAGCCCCAGCATTTT; cdr3_aa: CASTDSGSSNQPQHF
v_call: TRBV6-5; d_call: .; j_call: TRBJ1-2; cdr3_length: 15; clone_size: .; cdr3_nt: TGTGCCAGCAGCCGGGAGGGCCCGACTTCCTATGGCTACACCTTC; cdr3_aa: CASSREGPTSYGYTF
v_call: TRBV5-6; d_call: TRBD1; j_call: TRBJ1-1; cdr3_length: 16; clone_size: few; cdr3_nt: TGTGCCAGCAGCTGCGAAACAGAGGGACAGGGGATTGAAGCTTTCTTT; cdr3_aa: CASSCETEGQGIEAFF
v_call: TRBV19; d_call: TRBD2; j_call: TRBJ2-3; cdr3_length: 16; clone_size: .; cdr3_nt: TGTGCCAGTAGGCGGACCGGGACTAGCCCCACAGATACGCAGTATTTT; cdr3_aa: CASRRTGTSPTDTQYF
v_call: TRBV2; d_call: .; j_call: TRBJ1-2; cdr3_length: 14; clone_size: .; cdr3_nt: TGTGCCAGCAGTGAGAGGTCGGGTAACTATGGCTACACCTTC; cdr3_aa: CASSERSGNYGYTF
v_call: TRBV2; d_call: TRBD1; j_call: TRBJ1-1; cdr3_length: 13; clone_size: .; cdr3_nt: TGTGCCAGCAGAGACCCGGGACAGGGAGCAGCTTTCTTT; cdr3_aa: CASRDPGQGAAFF
v_call: TRBV5-1; d_call: TRBD1; j_call: TRBJ1-5; cdr3_length: 18; clone_size: .; cdr3_nt: TGCGCCAGCAGCCTAGGGACAGGGGGAACCTATAGCAATCAGCCCCAGCATTTT; cdr3_aa: CASSLGTGGTYSNQPQHF
v_call: TRBV10-1; d_call: .; j_call: TRBJ2-2; cdr3_length: 13; clone_size: few; cdr3_nt: TGCGCCAGCAGTGGCAGGGAAACCGGGGAGCTGTTTTTT; cdr3_aa: CASSGRETGELFF
v_call: TRBV7-9; d_call: .; j_call: TRBJ1-1; cdr3_length: 15; clone_size: once; cdr3_nt: TGTGCCAGCAGCTTGGGCACAGGGTTAGGCACTGAAGCTTTCTTT; cdr3_aa: CASSLGTGLGTEAFF
v_call: TRBV18; d_call: .; j_call: TRBJ1-1; cdr3_length: 14; clone_size: .; cdr3_nt: TGTGCCAGCTCACCGGTCTTAGGGGGCACTGAAGCTTTCTTT; cdr3_aa: CASSPVLGGTEAFF
v_call: TRBV5-1; d_call: .; j_call: TRBJ1-5; cdr3_length: 14; clone_size: .; cdr3_nt: TGCGCCAGCGCTGAGGGTCAGAGCAATCAGCCCCAGCATTTT; cdr3_aa: CASAEGQSNQPQHF
v_call: TRBV2; d_call: TRBD2; j_call: TRBJ2-5; cdr3_length: 13; clone_size: .; cdr3_nt: TGTGCCAGCATGACGGGAGGATTGGAGACCCAGTACTTC; cdr3_aa: CASMTGGLETQYF
v_call: TRBV6-1; d_call: TRBD2; j_call: TRBJ2-7; cdr3_length: 15; clone_size: .; cdr3_nt: TGTGCCAGCAGTGAAGTAGGGACTAGCGGGTACGAGCAGTACTTC; cdr3_aa: CASSEVGTSGYEQYF
v_call: TRBV6-1; d_call: .; j_call: TRBJ1-1; cdr3_length: 17; clone_size: .; cdr3_nt: TGTGCCAGCAGTGGCTCCCCGACAGAACGCATACCTCCTGAAGCTTTCTTT; cdr3_aa: CASSGSPTERIPPEAFF
v_call: TRBV2; d_call: TRBD2; j_call: TRBJ2-1; cdr3_length: 17; clone_size: .; cdr3_nt: TGTGCCAGCATAGGGCTGGGGCTAGCGGGAGGTTACAATGAGCAGTTCTTC; cdr3_aa: CASIGLGLAGGYNEQFF
v_call: TRBV29-1; d_call: TRBD1; j_call: TRBJ2-3; cdr3_length: 13; clone_size: .; cdr3_nt: TGCAGCGTTGTGGGACAGGTCACAGATACGCAGTATTTT; cdr3_aa: CSVVGQVTDTQYF
v_call: TRBV5-1; d_call: TRBD1; j_call: TRBJ2-3; cdr3_length: 20; clone_size: .; cdr3_nt: TGCGCCAGCAGCGCGATAACACCGGGACAGTTATTTTCTAGCACAGATACGCAGTATTTT; cdr3_aa: CASSAITPGQLFSSTDTQYF
v_call: TRBV19; d_call: TRBD2; j_call: TRBJ2-1; cdr3_length: 16; clone_size: .; cdr3_nt: TGTGCCAGTAGTATGGGACTAGCGGGAGTACTAAGTGAGCAGTTCTTC; cdr3_aa: CASSMGLAGVLSEQFF
v_call: TRBV4-1; d_call: TRBD1; j_call: TRBJ2-7; cdr3_length: 14; clone_size: .; cdr3_nt: TGCGCCAGCAGCATAGAGACAGGGACCTACGAGCAGTACTTC; cdr3_aa: CASSIETGTYEQYF
v_call: TRBV25-1; d_call: TRBD1; j_call: TRBJ1-2; cdr3_length: 15; clone_size: .; cdr3_nt: TGTGCCAGCAGTGAGCGGGACAGGGTTAACTATGGCTACACCTTC; cdr3_aa: CASSERDRVNYGYTF
v_call: TRBV2; d_call: TRBD2; j_call: TRBJ2-5; cdr3_length: 14; clone_size: once; cdr3_nt: TGTGCCAGCAGTCCGGGACTAACCCAAGAGACCCAGTACTTC; cdr3_aa: CASSPGLTQETQYF
v_call: TRBV27; d_call: TRBD1; j_call: TRBJ1-2; cdr3_length: 13; clone_size: .; cdr3_nt: TGTGCCAGCAGTCACGGGACAGCTTATGGCTACACCTTC; cdr3_aa: CASSHGTAYGYTF
v_call: TRBV5-1; d_call: TRBD2; j_call: TRBJ2-7; cdr3_length: 15; clone_size: .; cdr3_nt: TGCGCCAGCAGCTTTGGGACTAGCGGGGACTACGAGCAGTACTTC; cdr3_aa: CASSFGTSGDYEQYF
v_call: TRBV29-1; d_call: .; j_call: TRBJ1-1; cdr3_length: 13; clone_size: once; cdr3_nt: TGCAGCGTGCCCAAACAGGGGAACACTGAAGCTTTCTTT; cdr3_aa: CSVPKQGNTEAFF
v_call: TRBV7-9; d_call: .; j_call: TRBJ1-4; cdr3_length: 14; clone_size: .; cdr3_nt: TGTGCCAGCAGCAAGGTCACAGGGATTGAAAAACTGTTTTTT; cdr3_aa: CASSKVTGIEKLFF
v_call: TRBV2; d_call: .; j_call: TRBJ1-6; cdr3_length: 13; clone_size: .; cdr3_nt: TGTGCCATAGGGGGGGTAGATAATTCACCCCTCCACTTT; cdr3_aa: CAIGGVDNSPLHF
v_call: TRBV21-1; d_call: .; j_call: TRBJ2-5; cdr3_length: 16; clone_size: .; cdr3_nt: TGTGCCAGCAGCAAACCCCTCCGGGACTCGGAAGAGACCCAGTACTTC; cdr3_aa: CASSKPLRDSEETQYF
v_call: TRBV10-3; d_call: TRBD1; j_call: TRBJ1-2; cdr3_length: 13; clone_size: .; cdr3_nt: TGTGCCATCAGAGAGACAGGGGTTGATGGCTACACCTTC; cdr3_aa: CAIRETGVDGYTF
v_call: TRBV5-1; d_call: TRBD2; j_call: TRBJ2-5; cdr3_length: 18; clone_size: .; cdr3_nt: TGCGCCAGCAGCTTGGGAGGCAGCGGGGGGCGAACCCAAGAGACCCAGTACTTC; cdr3_aa: CASSLGGSGGRTQETQYF